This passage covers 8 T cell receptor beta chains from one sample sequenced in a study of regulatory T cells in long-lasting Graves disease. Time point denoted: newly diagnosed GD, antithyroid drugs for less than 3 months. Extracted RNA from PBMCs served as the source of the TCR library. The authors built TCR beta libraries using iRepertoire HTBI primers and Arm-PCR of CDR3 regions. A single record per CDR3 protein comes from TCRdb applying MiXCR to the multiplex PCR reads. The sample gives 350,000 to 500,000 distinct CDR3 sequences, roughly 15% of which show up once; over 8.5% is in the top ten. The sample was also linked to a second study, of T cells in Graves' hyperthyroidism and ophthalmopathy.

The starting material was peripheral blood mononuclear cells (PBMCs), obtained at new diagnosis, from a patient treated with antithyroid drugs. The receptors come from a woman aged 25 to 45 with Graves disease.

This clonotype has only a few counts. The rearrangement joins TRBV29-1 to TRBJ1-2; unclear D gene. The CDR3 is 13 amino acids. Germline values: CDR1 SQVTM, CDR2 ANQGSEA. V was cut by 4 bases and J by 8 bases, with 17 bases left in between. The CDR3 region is CSVASGLSYGYTF. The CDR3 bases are TGCAGCGTTGCGTCTGGACTATCATACGGCTACACCTTC.

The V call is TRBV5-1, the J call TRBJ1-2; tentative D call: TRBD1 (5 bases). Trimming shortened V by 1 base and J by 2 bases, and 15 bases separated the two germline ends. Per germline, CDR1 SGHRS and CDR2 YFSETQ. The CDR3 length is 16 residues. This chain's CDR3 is CASSLLAGPRNYGYTF. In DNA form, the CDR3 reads TGCGCCAGCAGCTTGCTGGCAGGGCCAAGGAACTATGGCTACACCTTC.

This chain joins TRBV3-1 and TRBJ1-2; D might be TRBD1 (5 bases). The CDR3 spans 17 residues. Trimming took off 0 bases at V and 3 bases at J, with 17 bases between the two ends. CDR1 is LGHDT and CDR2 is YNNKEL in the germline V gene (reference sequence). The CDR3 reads CASSQDLGRKGYYGYTF. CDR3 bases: TGTGCCAGCAGCCAAGATCTCGGCAGGAAGGGGTACTATGGCTACACCTTC. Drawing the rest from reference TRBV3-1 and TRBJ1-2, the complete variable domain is DTAVSQTPKYLVTQMGNDKSIKCEQNLGHDTMYWYKQDSKKFLKIMFSYNNKELIINETVPNRFSPKSPDKAHLNLHINSLELGDSAVYFCASSQDLGRKGYYGYTFGSGTRLTVV.

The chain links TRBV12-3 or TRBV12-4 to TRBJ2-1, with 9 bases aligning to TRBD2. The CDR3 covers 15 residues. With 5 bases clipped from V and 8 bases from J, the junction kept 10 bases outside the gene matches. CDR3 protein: CASSPRSAGGHEQFF. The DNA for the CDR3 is TGTGCCAGCAGTCCCCGTTCAGCGGGAGGCCATGAGCAGTTCTTC.

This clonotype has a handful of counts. This chain's CDR3 is CASSFTGFLPYEQYF. CDR3 DNA: TGTGCCAGCAGCTTTACAGGGTTTCTGCCCTACGAGCAGTACTTC. This rearrangement joins TRBV5-6 to TRBJ2-7; a weak D match, TRBD1 (6 bases). Germline CDR1 reads SGHDT; CDR2 reads YYEEEE. CDR3 length equals 15 residues. The ends were cut back, 2 bases at V and 2 bases at J, with 14 bases in the middle. Full variable domain (remainder filled in from reference TRBV5-6 and TRBJ2-7): DAGVTQSPTHLIKTRGQQVTLRCSPKSGHDTVSWYQQALGQGPQFIFQYYEEEERQRGNFPDRFSGHQFPNYSSELNVNALLLGDSALYLCASSFTGFLPYEQYFGPGTRLTVT.

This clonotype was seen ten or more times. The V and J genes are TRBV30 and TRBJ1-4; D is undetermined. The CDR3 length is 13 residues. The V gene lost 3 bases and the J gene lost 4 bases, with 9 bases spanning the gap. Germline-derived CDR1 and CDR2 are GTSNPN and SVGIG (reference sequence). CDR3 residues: CAWSLYINEKLFF. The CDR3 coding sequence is TGTGCCTGGAGCCTATACATTAATGAAAAACTGTTTTTT. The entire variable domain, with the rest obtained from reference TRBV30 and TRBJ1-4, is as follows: SQTIHQWPATLVQPVGSPLSLECTVEGTSNPNLYWYRQAAGRGLQLLFYSVGIGQISSEVPQNLSASRPQDRQFILSSKKLLLSDSGFYLCAWSLYINEKLFFGSGTQLSVL.

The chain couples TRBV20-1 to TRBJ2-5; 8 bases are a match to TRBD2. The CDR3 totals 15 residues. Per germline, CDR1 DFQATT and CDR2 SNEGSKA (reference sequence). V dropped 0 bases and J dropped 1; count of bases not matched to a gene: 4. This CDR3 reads CSARDYLAGQETQYF. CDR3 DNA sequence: TGCAGTGCTAGAGATTATCTAGCGGGCCAAGAGACCCAGTACTTC.

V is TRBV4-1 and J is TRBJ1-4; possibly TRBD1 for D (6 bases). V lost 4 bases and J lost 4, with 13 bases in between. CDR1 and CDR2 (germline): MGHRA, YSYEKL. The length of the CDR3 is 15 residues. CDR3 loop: CASSPTGPLNEKLFF. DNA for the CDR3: TGCGCCAGCAGCCCCACAGGGCCTCTTAATGAAAAACTGTTTTTT.